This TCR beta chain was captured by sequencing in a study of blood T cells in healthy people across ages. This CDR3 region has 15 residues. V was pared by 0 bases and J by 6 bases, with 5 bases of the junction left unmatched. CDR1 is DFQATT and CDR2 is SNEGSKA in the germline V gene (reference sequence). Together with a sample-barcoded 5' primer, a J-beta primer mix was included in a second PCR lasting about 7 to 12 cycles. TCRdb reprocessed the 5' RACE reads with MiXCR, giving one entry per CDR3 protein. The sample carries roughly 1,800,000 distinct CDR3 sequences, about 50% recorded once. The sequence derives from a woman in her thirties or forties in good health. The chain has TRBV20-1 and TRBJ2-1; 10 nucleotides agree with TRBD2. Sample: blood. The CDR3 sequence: CSARDPSGGVNEQFF. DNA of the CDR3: TGCAGTGCTAGAGATCCCAGCGGGGGGGTCAATGAGCAGTTCTTC.